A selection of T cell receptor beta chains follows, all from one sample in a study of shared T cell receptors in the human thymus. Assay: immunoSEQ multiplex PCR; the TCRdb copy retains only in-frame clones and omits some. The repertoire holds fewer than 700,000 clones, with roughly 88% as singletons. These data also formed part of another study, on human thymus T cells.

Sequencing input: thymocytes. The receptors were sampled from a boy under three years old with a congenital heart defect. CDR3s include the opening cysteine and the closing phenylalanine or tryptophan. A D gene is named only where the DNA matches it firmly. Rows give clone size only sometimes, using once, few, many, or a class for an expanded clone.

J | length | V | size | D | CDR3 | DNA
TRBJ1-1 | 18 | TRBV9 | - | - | CASSPSGAIPARGTEAFF | TGTGCCAGCAGCCCCTCAGGGGCAATCCCGGCTCGTGGCACTGAAGCTTTCTTT
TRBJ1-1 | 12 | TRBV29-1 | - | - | CSVAHGEAEAFF | TGCAGCGTTGCACACGGGGAGGCTGAAGCTTTCTTT
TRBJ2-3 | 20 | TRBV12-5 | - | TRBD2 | CASGIPGLAGARENTDTQYF | TGTGCTAGTGGTATACCGGGACTAGCGGGAGCAAGGGAGAACACAGATACGCAGTATTTT
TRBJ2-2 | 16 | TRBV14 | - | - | CASSQVFRVCTGELFF | TGTGCCAGCAGCCAAGTATTCAGGGTGTGCACCGGGGAGCTGTTTTTT
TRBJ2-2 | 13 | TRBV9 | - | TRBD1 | CAQGDRITGELFF | TGTGCCCAAGGGGACAGGATCACCGGGGAGCTGTTTTTT
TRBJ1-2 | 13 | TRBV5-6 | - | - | CASSLARVGGYTF | TGTGCCAGCAGCTTGGCCAGGGTAGGTGGCTACACCTTC
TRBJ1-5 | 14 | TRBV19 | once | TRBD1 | CATSDRGLFQPQHF | TGTGCCACCTCTGACAGGGGGCTTTTTCAGCCCCAGCATTTT
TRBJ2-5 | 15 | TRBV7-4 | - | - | CASSLVKSGSETQYF | TGTGCCAGCAGCTTAGTGAAGTCAGGGTCAGAGACCCAGTACTTC
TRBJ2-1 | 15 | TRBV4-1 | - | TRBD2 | CASSHKASGYNEQFF | TGCGCCAGCAGCCATAAGGCTAGCGGGTACAATGAGCAGTTCTTC
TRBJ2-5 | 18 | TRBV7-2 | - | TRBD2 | CASSLEDELAGVEETQYF | TGTGCCAGCAGCTTAGAAGATGAGCTAGCGGGAGTGGAAGAGACCCAGTACTTC
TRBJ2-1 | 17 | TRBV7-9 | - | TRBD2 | CASSLGGTSPTDNEQFF | TGTGCCAGCAGCTTAGGGGGGACTAGCCCAACCGACAATGAGCAGTTCTTC
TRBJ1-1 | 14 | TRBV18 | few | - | CASSPSGQNTEAFF | TGTGCCAGCTCACCATCGGGACAGAACACTGAAGCTTTCTTT
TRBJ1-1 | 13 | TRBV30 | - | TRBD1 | CAWCRQGNTEAFF | TGTGCCTGGTGCAGACAGGGGAACACTGAAGCTTTCTTT
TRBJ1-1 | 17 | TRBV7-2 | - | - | CASSSMRQGRTNTEAFF | TGTGCCAGCAGCTCAATGAGGCAGGGGCGGACGAACACTGAAGCTTTCTTT
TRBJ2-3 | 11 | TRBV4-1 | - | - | CASSLGDTQYF | TGCGCCAGCAGCCTCGGAGATACGCAGTATTTT
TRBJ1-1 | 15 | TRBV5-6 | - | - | CASSLFSPGDTEAFF | TGTGCCAGCAGCCTGTTCTCCCCGGGGGACACTGAAGCTTTCTTT
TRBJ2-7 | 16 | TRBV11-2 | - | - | CASNLGSPDRSWEQYF | TGTGCCAGCAATCTCGGGTCCCCCGACCGATCTTGGGAGCAGTACTTC
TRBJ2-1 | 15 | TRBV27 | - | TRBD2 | CASSLGGSRIYEQFF | TGTGCCAGCAGTTTGGGCGGGAGTCGGATCTATGAGCAGTTCTTC
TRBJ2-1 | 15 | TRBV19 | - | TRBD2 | CASSKGLADYNEQFF | TGTGCCAGTAGTAAGGGACTAGCGGATTACAATGAGCAGTTCTTC
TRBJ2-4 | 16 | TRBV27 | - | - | CASSFTPTDAKNIQYF | TGTGCCAGCAGTTTCACCCCGACAGACGCCAAAAACATTCAGTACTTC
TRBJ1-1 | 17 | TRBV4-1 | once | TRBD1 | CASSQVDRGMVNTEAFF | TGCGCCAGCAGCCAGGTTGACAGGGGGATGGTGAACACTGAAGCTTTCTTT
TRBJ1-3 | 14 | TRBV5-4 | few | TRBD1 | CASSLQGSGNTIYF | TGTGCCAGCAGCCTACAGGGGTCTGGAAACACCATATATTTT
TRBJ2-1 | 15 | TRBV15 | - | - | CATSRSAEGRHEQFF | TGTGCCACCAGCAGATCCGCGGAGGGCCGACATGAGCAGTTCTTC
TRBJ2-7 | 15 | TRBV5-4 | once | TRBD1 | CASSLDRGRWYEQYF | TGTGCCAGCAGCCTTGACAGGGGGCGGTGGTACGAGCAGTACTTC
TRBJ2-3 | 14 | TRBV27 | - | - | CASSCRAYTDTQYF | TGTGCCAGCAGTTGCAGGGCGTACACAGATACGCAGTATTTT
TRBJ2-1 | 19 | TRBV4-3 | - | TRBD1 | CASSQDVRGQGYTYNEQFF | TGCGCCAGCAGCCAAGACGTTAGGGGACAGGGGTATACCTACAATGAGCAGTTCTTC
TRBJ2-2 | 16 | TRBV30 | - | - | CAWSVTGSANTGELFF | TGTGCCTGGAGTGTTACGGGTTCTGCGAACACCGGGGAGCTGTTTTTT
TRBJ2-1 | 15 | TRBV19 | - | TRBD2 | CASSTTSGGGNEQFF | TGTGCCAGTAGTACAACTAGCGGAGGAGGCAATGAGCAGTTCTTC
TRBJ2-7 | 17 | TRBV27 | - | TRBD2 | CASSPYGPPSGSHEQYF | TGTGCCAGCAGTCCATATGGCCCTCCTAGCGGGAGCCACGAGCAGTACTTC
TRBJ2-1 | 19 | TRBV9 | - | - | CASSAGTPGKRSSYNEQFF | TGTGCCAGCAGCGCAGGAACGCCGGGAAAGCGGAGCTCCTACAATGAGCAGTTCTTC
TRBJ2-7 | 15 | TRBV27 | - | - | CASGPTISGTYEQYF | TGTGCCAGCGGCCCGACCATTAGCGGAACCTACGAGCAGTACTTC
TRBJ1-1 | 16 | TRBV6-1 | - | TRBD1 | CASSEAERQGDTEAFF | TGTGCCAGCAGTGAAGCGGAGAGACAGGGGGACACTGAAGCTTTCTTT
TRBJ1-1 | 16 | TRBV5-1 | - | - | CASSPPMGNGMAEAFF | TGCGCCAGCAGCCCTCCGATGGGGAACGGGATGGCTGAAGCTTTCTTT
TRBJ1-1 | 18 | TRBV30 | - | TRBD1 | CAWSVQDRGESPNTEAFF | TGTGCCTGGAGTGTACAGGACAGGGGGGAATCGCCGAACACTGAAGCTTTCTTT
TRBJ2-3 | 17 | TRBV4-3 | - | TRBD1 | CASSQDPDRGRTDTQYF | TGCGCCAGCAGCCAAGACCCCGACAGGGGTCGTACAGATACGCAGTATTTT